The sequence of this T cell receptor beta chain was determined in a study of shared clonotypes between healthy human individuals. With 0 bases clipped from V and 4 bases from J, the junction kept 5 bases outside the gene matches. This CDR3 contains 16 residues. Germline V gene lookup returns CDR1 SGHTS and CDR2 YDEGEE. TCRdb keeps only in-frame clones here, not all; method: immunoSEQ multiplex PCR. The table includes roughly 380,000 clones, roughly 96% detected once. The TCR was taken from a man aged 25-45 years in good health. The sample comprised memory CD8+ T cells sorted from blood. As to subset: CD45RO+ cells pooled with CCR7-negative TemRA cells. V usage is TRBV5-8 and J usage is TRBJ1-5; 9 bases line up with TRBD1. The CDR3: CASSLEGQGRNQPQHF. The CDR3 nucleotides are TGTGCCAGCAGCTTGGAGGGACAGGGTCGAAATCAGCCCCAGCATTTT.